The 15 T cell receptor beta chains in this list originate from one sample, sequenced in a study of blood T cell repertoires in COVID-19. Profiled with immunoSEQ multiplex PCR; TCRdb holds only in-frame clones, not every one. Counted here are 150,000 to 200,000 clones, more than 65% occurring once; the ten biggest clones make up 9.5% to 12%. The sample comprised PBMCs or T cells enriched from blood (not recorded which). These receptors were obtained from a man between 50 and 59 years old who had recovered from COVID-19.

The chain carries TRBV19 and TRBJ1-1; TRBD1 agrees at 7 bases. CDR3 length equals 15 residues. Germline CDR1 reads LNHDA; CDR2 reads SQIVND (reference sequence). V shed 4 bases and J 0 bases; nucleotides not matched to a gene: 5. As DNA, the CDR3 is TGTGCCAGTAGTAGGGACAGAGCTATGAACACTGAAGCTTTCTTT. This codes for CASSRDRAMNTEAFF.

The J gene is TRBJ2-3, the V gene TRBV6-5; 8 bases are shared with TRBD2. The CDR3 length is 14 residues. The V gene end was trimmed by 10 bases and the J gene end by 4 bases; junction bases not matched to a gene: 10. CDR1 is MNHEY and CDR2 is SVGAGI in the germline V gene. DNA for the CDR3: TGTGCCATCGGGCGGGAGGCTGGAGCAGATACGCAGTATTTT. It yields the protein CAIGREAGADTQYF.

This sequence joins TRBV28 and TRBJ2-2, with 12 nucleotides matching TRBD2. CDR1 is MDHEN and CDR2 is SYDVKM in the germline V gene. V shed 4 bases and J 7 bases; nucleotides not matched to a gene: 10. This CDR3 comprises 17 residues. In DNA, the CDR3 is TGTGCCAGCAGTTACCGAAGGACTAGCGGGAAGGACGGGGAGCTGTTTTTT. Translated, it gives CASSYRRTSGKDGELFF.

The chain couples TRBV3-1 (or the pseudogene TRBV3-2) to TRBJ2-1, with TRBD2 identical over 12 bases. The CDR3 runs to 19 residues. Germline values: CDR1 LGHDT, CDR2 YNNKEL (reference sequence). Losses at the gene ends were 4 bases for V and 7 bases for J; bases not matched to a gene: 17. DNA of the CDR3: TGTGCCAGCAGCCCGGGAGGGCTAGCGGGGGGGCCGACAGGTAATGAGCAGTTCTTC. This encodes CASSPGGLAGGPTGNEQFF.

The J gene is TRBJ1-2, the V gene TRBV28; maybe TRBD1 (6 bases). CDR3 length: 14 residues. Germline V lookup: CDR1 MDHEN, CDR2 SYDVKM. Trimming stripped 7 bases from V and 5 bases from J, with 17 bases between. CDR3 residues: CASTPTGRAYGYTF. In DNA form, the CDR3 reads TGTGCCAGCACCCCAACAGGGAGGGCTTATGGCTACACCTTC.

The chain combines TRBV7-3 with TRBJ2-1, with D tentatively TRBD2 (6 bases). The CDR3 is made up of 14 amino acids. V was clipped by 6 bases and J by 11 bases, with 20 bases between them. Per the germline V gene, CDR1 is SGHTA and CDR2 is FQGTGA. This CDR3 is CASRNPGGAGKQFF. The CDR3 nucleotides are TGTGCCAGCAGAAACCCCGGCGGGGCAGGAAAGCAGTTCTTC.

The rearrangement links TRBV28 to TRBJ2-5; 7 nucleotides line up with TRBD2. With V trimmed by 5 bases and J by 2 bases, 8 bases remained unmatched. Per germline, CDR1 MDHEN and CDR2 SYDVKM. The CDR3 is 15 residues long. CDR3 residues: CASSGGREDQETQYF. The CDR3 DNA reads as TGTGCCAGCAGTGGGGGACGGGAGGATCAAGAGACCCAGTACTTC. Full variable domain (missing parts from reference TRBV28 and TRBJ2-5): DVKVTQSSRYLVKRTGEKVFLECVQDMDHENMFWYRQDPGLGLRLIYFSYDVKMKEKGDIPEGYSVSREKKERFSLILESASTNQTSMYLCASSGGREDQETQYFGPGTRLLVL.

This chain links TRBV7-2 with TRBJ2-5; TRBD1 matches 8 bases. This CDR3 has 16 amino acids. From germline, CDR1 is SGHTA and CDR2 FQGNSA. V was pared by 4 bases and J by 5 bases, with 12 bases of the junction left unmatched. The chain's CDR3 is CASSWRTGLQGETQYF. The CDR3 DNA reads TGTGCCAGCAGCTGGAGGACAGGGCTCCAAGGGGAGACCCAGTACTTC.

This sequence joins TRBV28 and TRBJ2-7; TRBD1 agrees at 7 bases. The ends lost 2 bases at V and 6 bases at J; junction bases unmatched: 10. Per the germline V gene, CDR1 is MDHEN and CDR2 is SYDVKM. The CDR3 has 15 residues. The CDR3 DNA reads as TGTGCCAGCAGTTTACTCACAGGGGCTCTGGCCGAGCAGTACTTC. This gives the protein CASSLLTGALAEQYF.

V usage is TRBV28 and J usage is TRBJ2-1; tentatively, D is TRBD2 (6 bases). CDR1 is MDHEN, CDR2 SYDVKM, per germline. The CDR3 is made up of 15 amino acids. The V gene lost 7 bases and the J gene lost 6 bases, with 19 bases spanning the gap. CDR3 DNA: TGTGCCAGCATCCCCCCGGGCGGGGTGGCCAATGAGCAGTTCTTC. It codes for CASIPPGGVANEQFF.

The genes are TRBV19 and TRBJ1-2; D unclear. The CDR3 has 16 amino acids. V shed 0 bases and J shed 6 bases, with 17 bases lying between them. CDR1 LNHDA and CDR2 SQIVND come from the germline V gene (reference sequence). In DNA, the CDR3 is TGTGCCAGTAGTATAGATTACCGGTGGCGGGGAGATGGCTACACCTTC. Encoded protein: CASSIDYRWRGDGYTF.

The chain carries TRBV5-5 and TRBJ2-1; D gene ambiguous. The CDR3 consists of 14 residues. Germline lookup yields CDR1 SGHKS and CDR2 YYEKEE (reference sequence). Trimming left V 6 bases short and J 1 base short, with 11 bases between. CDR3 amino acids: CASTKTGSYNEQFF. Written as DNA, the CDR3 is TGTGCCAGCACCAAGACCGGGTCCTACAATGAGCAGTTCTTC.

The CDR3 protein is CASSQDGQGDSEAFF. CDR3 in DNA: TGCGCCAGCAGCCAAGATGGGCAGGGTGACTCTGAAGCTTTCTTT. The rearrangement joins TRBV4-1 to TRBJ1-1, with a tentative D call TRBD1 (5 bases). The CDR3 length is 15 residues. Trimming left V 0 bases short and J 6 bases short, with 14 bases between. Germline CDR1 MGHRA, CDR2 YSYEKL.

The rearrangement uses TRBV18 and TRBJ1-4, with a weak D call TRBD1 (5 bases). This CDR3 spans 16 amino acids. The V gene's germline CDR1 is KGHSH and CDR2 LQKENI. V dropped 0 bases and J dropped 0 bases, with 8 bases sitting between them. The CDR3 DNA reads as TGTGCCAGCTCACCACCTTCCAGGGCAACTAATGAAAAACTGTTTTTT. This encodes CASSPPSRATNEKLFF.

Details on this clone: At one end the junction does not follow the germline gene, possibly because of a read error. The CDR3 region is CASSLNGPPRDF. The CDR3 DNA reads as TGTGCCAGCAGCTTAAACGGACCGCCCAGGGATTTT. The chain carries TRBV7-2 and TRBJ1-3; D might be TRBD1 (5 bases). The germline gives CDR1 SGHTA, CDR2 FQGNSA. The CDR3 sequence is 12 residues long.